This TCR beta chain emerged from a study of identical twins. In the case of this clonotype: Its antigen is unknown.

Template switching (which added a universal primer site) was used, and cDNA carried unique molecular identifiers. MiXCR was run by TCRdb on the 5' RACE reads, yielding one entry per CDR3 protein. The table includes some 260,000 distinct CDR3 sequences, 11% to 15% detected once. CDR1 and CDR2 (germline): ENHRY, SYGVKD. There are 14 residues in the CDR3. V was clipped by 7 bases and J by 14 bases; unmatched bases: 14. Overall study findings and caveats: Within cord blood, abundant beta clonotypes carried fewer insertions, but memory repertoires showed no such trend.

The chain recombines TRBV10-3 with TRBJ1-6; 7 positions match TRBD1. This TCR derives from a woman aged 18-29 years in good health. Sequences were obtained from memory (CD45RO+) T cells sorted from blood. CDR3: CAITADRQAATLHF. CDR3 DNA: TGTGCCATCACCGCGGACAGGCAGGCGGCAACCCTCCACTTT.